This T cell receptor (beta chain) was found in a study of monozygotic twins with inflammatory bowel disease. The V gene's germline CDR1 is MNHEY and CDR2 SMNVEV (reference sequence). The length of the CDR3 is 15 residues. Each CDR3 protein gets one entry in TCRdb, which reprocessed the 5' RACE reads and gives no DNA. The repertoire shows approximately 330,000 distinct CDR3 sequences; the top ten hold approximately 2%. This rearrangement joins TRBV27 to TRBJ1-1; TCRdb's D call of TRBD1 is untestable without DNA. The sequenced material came from blood. This sequence originates from a human donor with ulcerative colitis or Crohn's disease, or a healthy co-twin of an affected twin (not recorded which). The CDR3 spells CASSFPPTENTEAFF.